This entry lists 9 T cell receptor beta chains sequenced from one sample in a study of blood T cell repertoires in COVID-19. The table came from immunoSEQ multiplex PCR; TCRdb's copy has only in-frame clones and leaves some out. Of more than 300,000 clones listed, roughly 87% are singletons. Sequencing was carried out using PBMCs or T cells enriched from blood (not recorded which). The receptors were sampled from a woman in her fifties or sixties who had recovered from COVID-19.

The chain uses TRBV19 and TRBJ2-3; TRBD1 matches at 8 bases. The CDR3 totals 16 residues. J gave up 2 bases and V 5 bases, and 9 bases lay outside the gene matches. Germline V CDR1 and CDR2: LNHDA, SQIVND (reference sequence). CDR3 amino acids: CASSARQGFITDTQYF. CDR3 DNA: TGTGCCAGTAGTGCCAGACAGGGGTTCATCACAGATACGCAGTATTTT.

The chain employs TRBV7-6 and TRBJ2-5; D ambiguous. Germline loops: CDR1 SGHVS, CDR2 FNYEAQ. This CDR3 has 14 amino acids. Trimming removed 5 bases at V and 4 bases at J, with 14 bases between. The CDR3 region has the DNA TGTGCCAGCAGCGAAGAGGCTAGGCCAGAGACCCAGTACTTC. Translated: CASSEEARPETQYF.

This clone came up once. The chain couples TRBV19 to TRBJ1-2; TRBD1 matches 9 bases. The V and J ends lost 5 bases and 7 bases, in that order; junction bases with no gene match: 5. CDR3 length: 13 amino acids. Germline CDR1 LNHDA, CDR2 SQIVND (reference sequence). The CDR3 sequence is CASSLQGARGYTF. CDR3 bases: TGTGCCAGTAGTCTACAGGGGGCGCGTGGCTACACCTTC.

The chain has TRBV19 and TRBJ1-1; D unclear. The length of the CDR3 is 15 residues. The germline CDR1 and CDR2 sequences are LNHDA and SQIVND (reference sequence). The V end lost 5 bases, the J end lost 1 base, and 14 bases lay between the germline ends. The CDR3 sequence is CASSPVGYPNTEAFF. The CDR3 nucleotides read TGTGCCAGTAGTCCCGTCGGTTACCCGAACACTGAAGCTTTCTTT. Full variable domain (outside the CDR3, taken from reference TRBV19 and TRBJ1-1): DGGITQSPKYLFRKEGQNVTLSCEQNLNHDAMYWYRQDPGQGLRLIYYSQIVNDFQKGDIAEGYSVSREKKESFPLTVTSAQKNPTAFYLCASSPVGYPNTEAFFGQGTRLTVV.

V and J are TRBV2 and TRBJ1-4; D might be TRBD1 (5 bases). The ends were cut back, 5 bases at V and 8 bases at J, with 12 bases in the middle. This CDR3 has 13 amino acids. Germline CDR1 reads SNHLY; CDR2 reads FYNNEI. The CDR3, as DNA: TGTGCCAGCAGTTCGGGACGGGGGGAAAAACTGTTTTTT. Its translation: CASSSGRGEKLFF.

This chain links TRBV7-2 with TRBJ1-1; TRBD1 is a possible D gene (6 bases). The ends were cut back, 3 bases at V and 4 bases at J, with 12 bases in the middle. In germline, CDR1 is SGHTA, CDR2 FQGNSA. The CDR3 spans 14 residues. The CDR3 DNA reads as TGTGCCAGCAGCTTTTCAGGGGAAAGCACTGAAGCTTTCTTT. Its protein is CASSFSGESTEAFF. The full variable domain, its missing parts supplied by reference TRBV7-2 and TRBJ1-1, is GAGVSQSPSNKVTEKGKDVELRCDPISGHTALYWYRQSLGQGLEFLIYFQGNSAPDKSGLPSDRFSAERTGGSVSTLTIQRTQQEDSAVYLCASSFSGESTEAFFGQGTRLTVV.

The chain combines TRBV6-1 with TRBJ1-2; 7 bases line up with TRBD1. The junction had 5 bases not matched to a gene; V was cut back by 3 bases and J by 4 bases. The CDR3 is 14 amino acids. Looked up from germline, CDR1 is MNHNS and CDR2 is SASEGT. This chain's CDR3 is CASSDGGTAYGYTF. CDR3 in DNA: TGTGCCAGCAGTGACGGCGGGACAGCCTATGGCTACACCTTC.

This chain joins TRBV2 and TRBJ2-5; the match to TRBD2 covers 15 bases. With 10 bases clipped from V and 8 bases from J, the junction kept 5 bases outside the gene matches. The CDR3 totals 13 residues. In germline, CDR1 is SNHLY, CDR2 FYNNEI. CDR3 sequence (DNA): TGTGCCACGCTGGGACTAGCGGGAGGTACCCAGTACTTC. Protein: CATLGLAGGTQYF. The full variable domain, its missing parts supplied by reference TRBV2 and TRBJ2-5, is EPEVTQTPSHQVTQMGQEVILRCVPISNHLYFYWYRQILGQKVEFLVSFYNNEISEKSEIFDDQFSVERPDGSNFTLKIRSTKLEDSAMYFCATLGLAGGTQYFGPGTRLLVL.

This sequence joins TRBV5-5 and TRBJ1-2, with TRBD1 identical over 8 bases. Unmatched junction bases numbered 9, after V lost 3 bases and J lost 5 bases. CDR3 length: 15 residues. The germline V gene encodes CDR1 SGHKS and CDR2 YYEKEE (reference sequence). The CDR3 sequence: CASSSLVGQGYGYTF. The CDR3 nucleotides are TGTGCCAGCAGCTCCCTGGTAGGACAGGGATATGGCTACACCTTC.